Listed below are T cell receptor beta chains from one sample, sequenced in a study of blood T cell repertoires in COVID-19. Sequenced by immunoSEQ multiplex PCR; TCRdb stores in-frame clones only, minus some. The data contain roughly 43,000 clones, approximately 86% of them singletons. The sequenced sample was peripheral blood. The receptors come from a human donor in a cohort sampled during active COVID-19. CDR3s include the opening cysteine and the closing phenylalanine or tryptophan. Each record gives: D gene, V gene, J gene, clone size, CDR3 DNA, CDR3 protein. The D gene is left open where the match is weak. Clone size is given for some rows only: seen once, a few or many times, or a class if the clone is expanded.

TRBD1	TRBV7-3	TRBJ2-5	.	TGTGCCAGCAGCTTGCGACCCCAGGGGGCCCAGTACTTC	CASSLRPQGAQYF
TRBD1	TRBV2	TRBJ2-1	.	TGTGCCAGCAGAACAGGGGCCCAAGTGTTCTTC	CASRTGAQVFF
.	TRBV28	TRBJ2-2	.	TGTGCCAGCAGTTTGGGGAGGAACACCGGGGAGCTGTTTTTT	CASSLGRNTGELFF
.	TRBV6-5	TRBJ2-3	.	TGTGCCAGCAGGGAGGGGGCTGCCGGAGATACGCAGTATTTT	CASREGAAGDTQYF
TRBD1	TRBV9	TRBJ1-2	.	TGTGCCAGCAGCCCGAGGGGACAGGAGAGAGCTAACTATGGCTACACCTTC	CASSPRGQERANYGYTF
TRBD2	TRBV13	TRBJ2-3	.	TGTGCCAGCAGCGGATATAGCGGGGGCACAGATACGCAGTATTTT	CASSGYSGGTDTQYF
TRBD2	TRBV7-2	TRBJ2-3	.	TGTGCCAGCAGCTTTGGACTAGCAGCTAGCACAGATACGCAGTATTTT	CASSFGLAASTDTQYF
.	TRBV19	TRBJ2-2	.	TGTGCCAGTAGTAGAATCGGGGTAAACACCGGGGAGCTGTTTTTT	CASSRIGVNTGELFF
TRBD1	TRBV7-2	TRBJ1-2	once	TGTGCCAGCAGCCATGGGGACAGCCTAAAAACCTTC	CASSHGDSLKTF
.	TRBV6-5	TRBJ1-6	.	TGTGTAGCAGAGCGGGACTATAATTCACCCCTCCACTTT	CVAERDYNSPLHF
TRBD1	TRBV7-8	TRBJ2-7	.	TGTGCCAGCAGCTCCCCTGACAGGGTCGAGCAGTACTTC	CASSSPDRVEQYF
TRBD1	TRBV28	TRBJ1-3	once	TGTGCCAGCAGCCACAGGGGGCGTGCTGGAAACACCATATATTTT	CASSHRGRAGNTIYF
TRBD1	TRBV19	TRBJ2-3	.	TGTGCCAGTAGTCCCCGACAGGGGGTAGATACGCAGTATTTT	CASSPRQGVDTQYF
.	TRBV7-9	TRBJ2-7	once	TGTGCCAGCAGCTTCGACTTCTACGAGCAGTACTTC	CASSFDFYEQYF
.	TRBV5-5	TRBJ1-1	.	TGTGCCAGCAGCTCGGACACATGGGGAACTGAAGCTTTCTTT	CASSSDTWGTEAFF
.	TRBV20-1	TRBJ2-3	.	TGCAGTGCTAGTGGAGGTACGCAGTATTTT	CSASGGTQYF
TRBD2	TRBV4-3	TRBJ2-5	.	TGCGCCAGCAGCCACGGACTAGCGGGAGAGACCCAGTACTTC	CASSHGLAGETQYF
.	TRBV11-2	TRBJ2-5	.	TGTGCCAGCAGGAAGCTCATGAAAGAGACCCAGTACTTC	CASRKLMKETQYF
.	TRBV10-2	TRBJ1-2	few	TGCGCCAGCCGGACAGACTCCTATGGCTACACCTTC	CASRTDSYGYTF
TRBD1	TRBV5-4	TRBJ2-7	few	TGTGCCAGCAGCTCGGGACAGGGCTCCTACGAGCAGTACTTC	CASSSGQGSYEQYF
TRBD1	TRBV4-3	TRBJ1-1	.	TGCGCCAGCAGCCTCGGACAGGCCGATGAAGCTTTCTTT	CASSLGQADEAFF
.	TRBV11-2	TRBJ1-4	.	TGTGCCAGCAGCTTAGGAGGGGGTGGGGAAAAACTGTTTTTT	CASSLGGGGEKLFF
.	TRBV5-1	TRBJ2-7	.	TGCGCCAGCAGCACGGGGGCCTACGAGCAGTACTTC	CASSTGAYEQYF
.	TRBV27	TRBJ1-5	.	TGTGCCAGCAGTTACGGGATAGGCAATCAGCCCCAGCATTTT	CASSYGIGNQPQHF
TRBD2	TRBV9	TRBJ2-3	.	TGTGCCAGCAGCGTAGTTCCTAGCGGGCCCACAGATACGCAGTATTTT	CASSVVPSGPTDTQYF
.	TRBV24-1	TRBJ2-5	.	TGTGCCACCAGTGATGCAGGCTTCCGAGGGGAGACCCAGTACTTC	CATSDAGFRGETQYF
.	TRBV15	TRBJ1-2	.	TGTGCCACCAGCAGCCGTATCGGGTCTCCTCAAGGCTACACCTTC	CATSSRIGSPQGYTF
TRBD1	TRBV2	TRBJ2-7	few	TGTGCCACCGTTTGGTCGGACAGGGTCTACGAGCAGTACTTC	CATVWSDRVYEQYF
.	TRBV7-8	TRBJ2-2	.	TGTGCCAGCAGCTTAGCCGAGAAGAGCACCGGGGAGCTGTTTTTT	CASSLAEKSTGELFF
TRBD2	TRBV4-1	TRBJ2-3	.	TGCGCCAGCAGCCAAGATGATCTAGCGGGGGCGGATACGCAGTATTTT	CASSQDDLAGADTQYF
TRBD2	TRBV5-5	TRBJ2-1	.	TGTGCCAGCAGCCCCACCGGGACTAGCCGCTACAATGAGCAGTTCTTC	CASSPTGTSRYNEQFF
.	TRBV5-8	TRBJ2-5	few	TGTGCCAGCAGCTTGGCCAGGGCAGGGCTCTTTCAAGAGACCCAGTACTTC	CASSLARAGLFQETQYF
.	TRBV4-2	TRBJ1-5	.	TGTGCCAGCAGCCAAGATAAGGCAGGATCGGTAAATCAGCCCCAGCATTTT	CASSQDKAGSVNQPQHF
.	TRBV2	TRBJ1-1	.	TGTGCCAGCACCTTATCCCTAGTCGGGAGCACTGAAGCTTTCTTT	CASTLSLVGSTEAFF
.	TRBV15	TRBJ1-6	.	TGTGCCACCAGCCAAGACAGGAATTCACCCCTCCACTTT	CATSQDRNSPLHF
TRBD2	TRBV18	TRBJ2-3	.	TGTGCCAGCTCACCAGTGGGAGGGACCCGCGATACGCAGTATTTT	CASSPVGGTRDTQYF
.	TRBV30	TRBJ2-3	.	TGTGCCTCAACGGGACATATCACAGATACGCAGTATTTT	CASTGHITDTQYF
.	TRBV14	TRBJ1-1	.	TGTGCCAGCAGCCAGGACAGCGACACTGAAGCTTTCTTT	CASSQDSDTEAFF
TRBD1	TRBV7-9	TRBJ1-3	.	TGTGCCAGCAGCCCCGCGGCCGGGACAGGGAGGATGGACACCATATATTTT	CASSPAAGTGRMDTIYF